These 5 T cell receptor beta chains share one sample of origin, sequenced in a study of T cell changes during pregnancy in multiple sclerosis. The repertoire was sequenced with immunoSEQ multiplex PCR; TCRdb's copy has only in-frame clones and lacks some. The sample lists more than 65,000 clones, more than 85% occurring once. Sequencing was performed on peripheral blood, taken in the first trimester of pregnancy. The receptors shown here come from a female donor with multiple sclerosis, enrolled in a pregnancy study.

The CDR3 DNA follows: TGCGCCAGCAGCTTGGCCCGGGAAGAGACCCAGTACTTC. Amino acid sequence: CASSLAREETQYF. The rearrangement joins TRBV5-1 to TRBJ2-5; no clear D. Germline lookup yields CDR1 SGHRS and CDR2 YFSETQ. V was clipped by 0 bases and J by 3 bases, with 6 bases between them. The CDR3 is 13 residues long.

V gene TRBV6-5 combines with J gene TRBJ2-2; D is unclear. V gave up 6 bases and J gave up 3 bases, with 11 bases separating them. The V gene's germline CDR1 is MNHEY and CDR2 SVGAGI. CDR3 size: 14 residues. This CDR3 reads CASSLLSDTGELFF. CDR3 in DNA: TGTGCCAGCAGCCTCCTATCGGACACCGGGGAGCTGTTTTTT.

This chain's CDR3 is CSVRGRVADTQYF. DNA for the CDR3: TGCAGCGTCAGGGGGCGAGTGGCGGATACGCAGTATTTT. V usage is TRBV29-1 and J usage is TRBJ2-3, with 8 bases aligning to TRBD1. This CDR3 contains 13 residues. CDR1 SQVTM and CDR2 ANQGSEA come from the germline V gene. V was pared by 6 bases and J by 6 bases, with 8 bases of the junction left unmatched.

V is TRBV6-6 and J is TRBJ1-6, with a weak D call TRBD1 (5 bases). The length of the CDR3 is 13 residues. Trimming stripped 4 bases from V and 9 bases from J, with 10 bases between. Germline CDR1 MNHNY, CDR2 SVGAGI (reference sequence). The CDR3 sequence: CASSWGDRSPLHF. The CDR3 nucleotides read TGTGCCAGCAGTTGGGGGGATCGTTCACCCCTCCACTTT.

This chain uses TRBV5-4 with TRBJ2-7, with 7 bases that match TRBD2. This CDR3 is built from 15 residues. Germline V gene data show CDR1 as SGHNT and CDR2 as YYREEE (reference sequence). The ends lost 2 bases at V and 2 bases at J; junction bases unmatched: 7. The CDR3, as DNA: TGTGCCAGCAGCTTAGGTTCTAGCGGTACCTACGAGCAGTACTTC. This sequence encodes CASSLGSSGTYEQYF.